The T cell receptor beta chain described here comes from a study of blood T cell repertoires in COVID-19. TCRdb's copy holds only in-frame clones and misses some; the assay was immunoSEQ multiplex PCR. The table shows a few hundred thousand clones, with around 91% occurring only once. Germline CDR1 MDHEN, CDR2 SYDVKM. This CDR3 contains 14 residues. Trimming left V 2 bases short and J 5 bases short, with 12 bases between. Sequencing was carried out using peripheral blood. This TCR was recovered from a woman aged 60-75 years with acute or convalescent COVID-19. The genes are TRBV28 and TRBJ1-2; D gene unclear. CDR3 region: CASSLEEAVYGYTF. The CDR3 coding sequence is TGTGCCAGCAGTTTAGAGGAAGCAGTGTATGGCTACACCTTC.